Given below is one T cell receptor beta chain in context. The record originates from a study of T-cell memory formation after mild COVID-19. In TCRdb, the 5' RACE reads were re-called with MiXCR into one record per CDR3 protein. The sample contains around 510,000 distinct CDR3 sequences, about a fifth of which appear only once. In germline, CDR1 is DFQATT, CDR2 SNEGSKA (reference sequence). Trimming cost V 0 bases and J 7 bases, with 6 bases left between them. The CDR3 runs to 12 residues. This TCR was recovered from an adult woman who had mild COVID-19 (a few samples of this study predate the infection). Cell type and time point are not known. The chain uses TRBV20-1 and TRBJ2-2; D may match TRBD1 or TRBD2 (5 bases each). The sample was PBMCs or a T cell subset sorted from them (not recorded which). The CDR3 here is CSAREGDGELFF. For the CDR3, the DNA is TGCAGTGCTAGAGAGGGGGACGGGGAGCTGTTTTTT.